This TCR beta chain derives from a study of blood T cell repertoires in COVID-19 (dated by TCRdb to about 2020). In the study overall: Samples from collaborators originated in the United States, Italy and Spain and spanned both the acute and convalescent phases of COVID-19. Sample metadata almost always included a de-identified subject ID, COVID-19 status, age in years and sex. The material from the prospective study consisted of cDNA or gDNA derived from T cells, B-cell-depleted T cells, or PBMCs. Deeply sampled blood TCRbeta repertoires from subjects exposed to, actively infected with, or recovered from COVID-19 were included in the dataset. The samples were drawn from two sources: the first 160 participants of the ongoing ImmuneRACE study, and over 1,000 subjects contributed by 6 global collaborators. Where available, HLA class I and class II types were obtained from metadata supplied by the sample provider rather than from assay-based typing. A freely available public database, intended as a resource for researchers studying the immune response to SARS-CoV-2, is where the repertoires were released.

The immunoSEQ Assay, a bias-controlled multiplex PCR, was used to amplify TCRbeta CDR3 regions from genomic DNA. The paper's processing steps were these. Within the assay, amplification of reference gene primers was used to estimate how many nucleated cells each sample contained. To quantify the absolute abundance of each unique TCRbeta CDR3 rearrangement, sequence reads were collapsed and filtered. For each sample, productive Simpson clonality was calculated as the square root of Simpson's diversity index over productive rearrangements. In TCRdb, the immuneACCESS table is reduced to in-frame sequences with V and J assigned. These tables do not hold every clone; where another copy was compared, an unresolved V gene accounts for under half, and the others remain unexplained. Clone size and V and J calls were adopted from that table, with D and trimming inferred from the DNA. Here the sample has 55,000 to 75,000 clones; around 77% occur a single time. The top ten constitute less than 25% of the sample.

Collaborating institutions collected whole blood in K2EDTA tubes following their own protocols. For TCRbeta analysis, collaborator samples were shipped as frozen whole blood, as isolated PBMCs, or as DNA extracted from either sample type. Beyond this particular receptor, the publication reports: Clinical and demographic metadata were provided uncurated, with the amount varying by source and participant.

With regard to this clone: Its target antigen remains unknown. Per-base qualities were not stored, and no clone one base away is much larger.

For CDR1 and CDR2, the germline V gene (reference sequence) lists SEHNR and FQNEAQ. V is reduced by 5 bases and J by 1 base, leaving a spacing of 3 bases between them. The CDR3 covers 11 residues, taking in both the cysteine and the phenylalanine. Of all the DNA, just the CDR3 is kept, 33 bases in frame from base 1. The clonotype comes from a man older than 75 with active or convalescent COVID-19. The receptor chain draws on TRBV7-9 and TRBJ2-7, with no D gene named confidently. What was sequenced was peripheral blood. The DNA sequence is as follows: TGTGCCAGCAGCGAGTCCTACGAGCAGTACTTC. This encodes CASSESYEQYF.